Described below is a single T cell receptor (beta chain) sequence and its context. Antigen unknown. This specimen belongs to a study of metastatic and nonmetastatic thyroid tumors. The overall study: The comparison covered peripheral blood and tumor or nodule tissue in malignant and benign thyroid patients.

General observations from the study: The study reportedly found significantly higher TCR beta diversity in malignant thyroid tumors than benign nodules, in blood and tumor.

The germline V gene encodes CDR1 SGHDN and CDR2 FVKESK. This CDR3 region has 16 residues. Trimming removed 2 bases from V and 5 bases from J; junction bases left unmatched: 8. Thyroid surgery took place with no prior treatment in any patient. Source study methods: A classifier for distant metastasis in papillary thyroid cancer was constructed using CDR3 differences observed across clinicopathological groups. TCRdb re-analyzed the PCR reads using MiXCR. Clone size and V and J calls follow TCRdb, not the original study. Among about 13,000 clones listed, about 23% were seen once. Sequenced: blood. The clonotype was recovered from a female donor with papillary thyroid cancer or a benign thyroid nodule (not recorded which). Some clones in this sample may be carry-over from other donors' samples. This chain links TRBV14 with TRBJ2-1; 8 positions agree with TRBD2. CDR3 sequence: CASSQLAGWGNNEQFF. The DNA for the CDR3 is TGTGCCAGCAGCCAACTAGCGGGTTGGGGGAACAATGAGCAGTTCTTC.